One and the same sample provided the 5 T cell receptor beta chains below, sequenced in a study of blood T cell repertoires in COVID-19. The repertoire was sequenced with immunoSEQ multiplex PCR; TCRdb's copy has only in-frame clones and lacks some. The sample lists around 140,000 clones, over 75% occurring once. The sample consisted of peripheral blood. The receptors here all came from a human donor in a cohort sampled during active COVID-19.

About this clone itself: This CDR3 is also generated by other DNA sequences in the sample. This chain connects TRBV19 to TRBJ2-2; no firm D call. CDR1 and CDR2 (germline): LNHDA, SQIVND (reference sequence). The germline V and J ends were trimmed by 2 bases and 1 base, with 5 bases remaining between them. The length of the CDR3 is 14 residues. The CDR3 bases are TGTGCCAGTAGTATATCGAGGAACACCGGGGAGCTGTTTTTT. Protein product: CASSISRNTGELFF. Filled out from reference TRBV19 and TRBJ2-2, the complete variable domain reads DGGITQSPKYLFRKEGQNVTLSCEQNLNHDAMYWYRQDPGQGLRLIYYSQIVNDFQKGDIAEGYSVSREKKESFPLTVTSAQKNPTAFYLCASSISRNTGELFFGEGSRLTVL.

The J gene is TRBJ1-6, the V gene TRBV7-8, with no clear D. With 3 bases removed from V and 0 bases from J, the gap between germline ends came to 9 bases. The length of the CDR3 is 16 residues. Germline assignment: CDR1 SGHVS and CDR2 FQNEAQ. CDR3: CASSFRESSYNSPLHF. The CDR3 bases are TGTGCCAGCAGCTTCCGAGAGAGCTCCTATAATTCACCCCTCCACTTT. The full variable domain, its missing parts supplied by reference TRBV7-8 and TRBJ1-6, is GAGVSQSPRYKVAKRGQDVALRCDPISGHVSLFWYQQALGQGPEFLTYFQNEAQLDKSGLPSDRFFAERPEGSVSTLKIQRTQQEDSAVYLCASSFRESSYNSPLHFGNGTRLTVT.

V and J are TRBV7-9 and TRBJ1-4; 8 nucleotides match TRBD1. The V gene end was trimmed by 4 bases and the J gene end by 10 bases; junction bases not matched to a gene: 8. Germline V gene sequence: CDR1 SEHNR, CDR2 FQNEAQ (reference sequence). The CDR3 extends over 14 amino acids. CDR3 nucleotides: TGTGCCAGCAGCTCCTCTGGACAGGGACGAAAACTGTTTTTT. As protein: CASSSSGQGRKLFF.

This clone occurred once. The chain recombines TRBV7-2 with TRBJ2-3, with D possibly matching TRBD2 (5 bases). V was clipped by 5 bases and J by 11 bases, with 11 bases between them. The CDR3 sequence is 11 residues long. CDR1 is SGHTA, CDR2 FQGNSA, per germline. In DNA form, the CDR3 reads TGTGCCAGCAGCCCCACGGCGGGGCAGTATTTT. This codes for CASSPTAGQYF.

This clone was found a few times. The DNA for the CDR3 is TGTGCCAGCAGTCAAAACAGGGTCGGTGGCTACACCTTC. It yields the protein CASSQNRVGGYTF. V usage is TRBV2 and J usage is TRBJ1-2; possibly TRBD1 for D (6 bases). In germline, CDR1 is SNHLY, CDR2 FYNNEI. The CDR3 runs to 13 residues. V lost 5 bases, J lost 7 bases, and 14 bases lay in between. Supplemented by reference TRBV2 and TRBJ1-2, the full variable domain reads EPEVTQTPSHQVTQMGQEVILRCVPISNHLYFYWYRQILGQKVEFLVSFYNNEISEKSEIFDDQFSVERPDGSNFTLKIRSTKLEDSAMYFCASSQNRVGGYTFGSGTRLTVV.